This T cell receptor beta chain derives from a study of technical replicates of blood from several donors. V gave up 6 bases and J gave up 2 bases; unmatched junction bases: 2. The germline CDR1 and CDR2 sequences are SNHLY and FYNNEI. The CDR3 length is 14 residues. TCRdb keeps only in-frame clones here, not all; method: immunoSEQ multiplex PCR. The data hold about 48,000 clones, with around nine tenths observed a single time. The sample was PBMCs. The sequence derives from a human donor in good health. Some clones in this sample may be carry-over from other donors' samples. The chain carries TRBV2 and TRBJ2-2, with 8 nucleotides matching TRBD2. The CDR3 bases are TGTGCCAGCAGAAGGACTAGCAACACCGGGGAGCTGTTTTTT. Translating it yields CASRRTSNTGELFF.